The entry that follows covers one TCR beta chain sequence. This entry is derived from a study of blood T cell repertoires in COVID-19. About the study: Material from acute and convalescent COVID-19 was sourced from the United States, Italy and Spain.

The CDR3 is 12 residues long. The V gene's germline CDR1 is SGHKS and CDR2 YYEKEE (reference sequence). V shed 5 bases and J shed 5 bases, with 10 bases lying between them. TCRdb keeps only in-frame clones here, not all; method: immunoSEQ multiplex PCR. The sample yields more than 300,000 clones, about 90% seen once. This receptor was obtained from a woman aged 25 to 39 with COVID-19, enrolled during active disease. The sequencing input was peripheral blood. The rearrangement uses TRBV5-5 and TRBJ2-5; the D is unclear. The CDR3 sequence: CASSLTGETQYF. The CDR3 coding sequence is TGTGCCAGCAGTCTAACCGGGGAGACCCAGTACTTC.